This T cell receptor beta chain was sequenced during a study of cytomegalovirus exposure and HLA in healthy donors. Study as a whole: The study's early data release held roughly 91 million unique TCRs from HLA-typed donors. General study findings and limits: Of the V segments, some could not be distinguished, including TRBV6-2 and TRBV6-3, and were excluded.

The CDR3 totals 14 residues. Trimming at V came to 2 bases and at J to 9 bases, leaving 10 bases not matched to a gene. The germline V gene encodes CDR1 WSHSY and CDR2 SAAADI. PCR involved 60 Vbeta and 13 Jbeta primers. The repertoire was sequenced with immunoSEQ multiplex PCR; TCRdb's copy has only in-frame clones and lacks some. Of about 140,000 clones in the sample, roughly 78% were seen once. Regarding this clone: Its target is unknown.

The source material was PBMCs. The receptor was isolated from a man aged 30 to 45 in good health and CMV-seronegative. This rearrangement joins TRBV10-2 to TRBJ2-7; 7 nucleotides line up with TRBD1. Written as DNA, the CDR3 is TGCGCCAGCAGTGAGGTCAAGGACAGGCGTCGGCAGTACTTC. Translating gives CASSEVKDRRRQYF.